These T cell receptor beta chains were read from a single sample in a study of cytomegalovirus exposure and HLA in healthy donors. TCRdb's copy holds only in-frame clones and misses some; the assay was immunoSEQ multiplex PCR. This table has 65,000 to 95,000 clones, 70% to 85% appearing once. Material: PBMCs. These receptors were taken from a man aged 25-45 years in good health and CMV-seronegative. The CDR3 runs from the conserved cysteine through the conserved F or W. Fields, in order: V gene, clone size, D gene, J gene, CDR3 DNA, CDR3 protein. The D gene is left open where the match is weak. Size is stated for part of the rows, as once, few or many counts, or as a class when the clone is expanded.

v_call: TRBV4-3
clone_size: few
d_call: TRBD1
j_call: TRBJ2-2
cdr3_nt: TGCGCCAGCAGCCAAGGACAGGGGGCTGACACCGGGGAGCTGTTTTTT
cdr3_aa: CASSQGQGADTGELFF

v_call: TRBV10-2
clone_size: -
d_call: -
j_call: TRBJ1-1
cdr3_nt: TGCGCCAGCAGAAATCAGGGGATTACTGAAGCTTTCTTT
cdr3_aa: CASRNQGITEAFF

v_call: TRBV28
clone_size: -
d_call: TRBD2
j_call: TRBJ2-3
cdr3_nt: TGTGCCAGCAGCAGTCAGGGAACAGCGGGGCCGGATACGCAGTATTTT
cdr3_aa: CASSSQGTAGPDTQYF

v_call: TRBV18
clone_size: -
d_call: -
j_call: TRBJ1-6
cdr3_nt: TGTGCCAGCTCACCACAGACAGGTTTAAACGGGTCACCCCTCCACTTT
cdr3_aa: CASSPQTGLNGSPLHF

v_call: TRBV6-9
clone_size: -
d_call: -
j_call: TRBJ2-3
cdr3_nt: TGTGCCAGCAGTTCGCCAAACGGGGGATCGGTTCATACGCAGTATTTT
cdr3_aa: CASSSPNGGSVHTQYF

v_call: TRBV2
clone_size: once
d_call: -
j_call: TRBJ2-7
cdr3_nt: TGTGCCAGCACTGGGGGGTACGAGCAGTACTTC
cdr3_aa: CASTGGYEQYF

v_call: TRBV5-6
clone_size: -
d_call: -
j_call: TRBJ1-1
cdr3_nt: TGTGCCAGCAGCTTGGCACCCGGTCGCACTGAAGCTTTCTTT
cdr3_aa: CASSLAPGRTEAFF

v_call: TRBV6-6
clone_size: -
d_call: -
j_call: TRBJ2-1
cdr3_nt: TGTGCCAGCAGGCGTAGGGGGACGTCCTACAATGAGCAGTTCTTC
cdr3_aa: CASRRRGTSYNEQFF

v_call: TRBV7-9
clone_size: -
d_call: TRBD2
j_call: TRBJ2-7
cdr3_nt: TGTTCCAGCAGCCTTACTAGCGGGAGTATCTACTTC
cdr3_aa: CSSSLTSGSIYF

v_call: TRBV7-9
clone_size: -
d_call: TRBD1
j_call: TRBJ2-7
cdr3_nt: TGTGCCAGCAGCTTAGAGGAGGACAGGGGTCACTTC
cdr3_aa: CASSLEEDRGHF

v_call: TRBV11-1
clone_size: -
d_call: -
j_call: TRBJ2-1
cdr3_nt: TGTGCCAGCAGGAGGGATACCTACAATGAGCAGTTCTTC
cdr3_aa: CASRRDTYNEQFF

v_call: TRBV6-1
clone_size: -
d_call: -
j_call: TRBJ2-1
cdr3_nt: TGTGCCAGCAGTGCGGCTAGCCACAATGAGCAGTTCTTC
cdr3_aa: CASSAASHNEQFF

v_call: TRBV9
clone_size: -
d_call: -
j_call: TRBJ1-1
cdr3_nt: TGTGCCAGCAGGGGACACGAGAACACTGAAGCTTTCTTT
cdr3_aa: CASRGHENTEAFF

v_call: TRBV4-1
clone_size: -
d_call: -
j_call: TRBJ2-7
cdr3_nt: TGCGCCAGCAGCCTCCCGGGAAGCTACGAGCAGTACTTC
cdr3_aa: CASSLPGSYEQYF

v_call: TRBV15
clone_size: -
d_call: TRBD2
j_call: TRBJ2-3
cdr3_nt: TGTGCCACCAGCCTACCCCTCGGACTAGCGGGGACCACAGATACGCAGTATTTT
cdr3_aa: CATSLPLGLAGTTDTQYF

v_call: TRBV14
clone_size: once
d_call: TRBD1
j_call: TRBJ2-1
cdr3_nt: TGTGCCAGCAGCCGAGGAACAGGGGGCTTCGATGAGCAGTTCTTC
cdr3_aa: CASSRGTGGFDEQFF

v_call: TRBV6-5
clone_size: -
d_call: -
j_call: TRBJ1-4
cdr3_nt: TGTGCCAGCAGCCCAACCAGGGCGACTAATGAAAAACTGTTTTTT
cdr3_aa: CASSPTRATNEKLFF

v_call: TRBV4-3
clone_size: -
d_call: TRBD1
j_call: TRBJ1-6
cdr3_nt: TGCGCCAGCAGCCAAGAACCAGGGGGAAGACGGGGACCCCTCCACTTT
cdr3_aa: CASSQEPGGRRGPLHF

v_call: TRBV25-1
clone_size: -
d_call: -
j_call: TRBJ2-1
cdr3_nt: TGTGCCAGCAGTGAGGGGGGGCCCAATCATGAGCAGTTCTTC
cdr3_aa: CASSEGGPNHEQFF

v_call: TRBV11-1
clone_size: -
d_call: -
j_call: TRBJ2-3
cdr3_nt: TGTGCCAGCAGCCTCACAGATACGCAGTATTTT
cdr3_aa: CASSLTDTQYF

v_call: TRBV29-1
clone_size: once
d_call: -
j_call: TRBJ2-3
cdr3_nt: TGCAGCATGGAGCGGCCACCAACCACAGATACGCAGTATTTT
cdr3_aa: CSMERPPTTDTQYF

v_call: TRBV4-3
clone_size: -
d_call: TRBD2
j_call: TRBJ2-1
cdr3_nt: TGCGCCAGCAGCCAAGATCCCTATGCTAGCGGGGCCACCTACAATGAGCAGTTCTTC
cdr3_aa: CASSQDPYASGATYNEQFF

v_call: TRBV19
clone_size: -
d_call: -
j_call: TRBJ1-5
cdr3_nt: TGTGCCAGTAGTGGAGGCCGGGGTTGGGCTCAGCATTTT
cdr3_aa: CASSGGRGWAQHF

v_call: TRBV7-2
clone_size: -
d_call: -
j_call: TRBJ2-5
cdr3_nt: TGTGCCAGCAGCTCCTTACAAGAGACCCAGTACTTC
cdr3_aa: CASSSLQETQYF

v_call: TRBV19
clone_size: -
d_call: -
j_call: TRBJ2-7
cdr3_nt: TGTGCCAGCCGGAATGAGGGAATTAACGAGCAGTACTTC
cdr3_aa: CASRNEGINEQYF

v_call: TRBV7-2
clone_size: -
d_call: TRBD1
j_call: TRBJ2-1
cdr3_nt: TGTGCCAGCAGCTCCACAGGGGGTAGAATGAATGAGCAGTTCTTC
cdr3_aa: CASSSTGGRMNEQFF

v_call: TRBV4-1
clone_size: -
d_call: TRBD2
j_call: TRBJ2-7
cdr3_nt: TGCGCCAGCAGCCAACAGCTAGCGGGGGTCAACGAGCAGTACTTC
cdr3_aa: CASSQQLAGVNEQYF

v_call: TRBV5-4
clone_size: once
d_call: -
j_call: TRBJ2-3
cdr3_nt: TGTGCCAGCAGCTCCCCCGGGACAAAGGATACGCAGTATTTT
cdr3_aa: CASSSPGTKDTQYF

v_call: TRBV5-1
clone_size: -
d_call: -
j_call: TRBJ1-1
cdr3_nt: TGCGCCAGCAGCTTGGCTGGACAAGGTGAAGCTTTCTTT
cdr3_aa: CASSLAGQGEAFF

v_call: TRBV2
clone_size: -
d_call: -
j_call: TRBJ1-2
cdr3_nt: TGTGCCACCACTGGGAGGGAGACGGATGGCTACACCTTC
cdr3_aa: CATTGRETDGYTF

v_call: TRBV27
clone_size: once
d_call: -
j_call: TRBJ2-2
cdr3_nt: TGTGCCAGCAGTTTCCAGGGGACCGGGGAGCTGTTTTTT
cdr3_aa: CASSFQGTGELFF

v_call: TRBV29-1
clone_size: -
d_call: -
j_call: TRBJ2-5
cdr3_nt: TGCAGCGTTGATCTAACTGAGGAAGGGGTCCAAGAGACCCAGTACTTC
cdr3_aa: CSVDLTEEGVQETQYF

v_call: TRBV6-6
clone_size: few
d_call: TRBD2
j_call: TRBJ2-1
cdr3_nt: TGTGCCAGCAGACCTGCAGCGGGGCGGGACAATGAGCAGTTCTTC
cdr3_aa: CASRPAAGRDNEQFF

v_call: TRBV5-5
clone_size: -
d_call: TRBD1
j_call: TRBJ2-7
cdr3_nt: TGTGCCAGCAGTAAAGACAGGGGTTCGCAGTACTTC
cdr3_aa: CASSKDRGSQYF

v_call: TRBV29-1
clone_size: -
d_call: -
j_call: TRBJ2-7
cdr3_nt: TGCAGCGTCATGGGACAATCCTACGAGCAGTACTTC
cdr3_aa: CSVMGQSYEQYF

v_call: TRBV27
clone_size: -
d_call: TRBD1
j_call: TRBJ1-1
cdr3_nt: TGTGCCAGCAGTTTACAGGGGACAGGGGGCCGCTCTGAAGCTTTCTTT
cdr3_aa: CASSLQGTGGRSEAFF

v_call: TRBV29-1
clone_size: -
d_call: -
j_call: TRBJ1-1
cdr3_nt: TGCAGCGTCAGGAACACTGAAGCTTTCTTT
cdr3_aa: CSVRNTEAFF

v_call: TRBV11-2
clone_size: -
d_call: -
j_call: TRBJ1-1
cdr3_nt: TGTGCCAGCAGCTTAAACAGATACACTGAAGCTTTCTTT
cdr3_aa: CASSLNRYTEAFF

v_call: TRBV4-1
clone_size: -
d_call: TRBD1
j_call: TRBJ1-1
cdr3_nt: TGCGCCAGCAACGACAGGGGAGGTACTGAAGCTTTCTTT
cdr3_aa: CASNDRGGTEAFF

v_call: TRBV18
clone_size: -
d_call: TRBD1
j_call: TRBJ1-5
cdr3_nt: TGTGCCAGCTCACCCTTAGGACAGGGGAATCAGCCCCAGCATTTT
cdr3_aa: CASSPLGQGNQPQHF

v_call: TRBV6-5
clone_size: few
d_call: TRBD1
j_call: TRBJ1-5
cdr3_nt: TGTGCCAGCAGCTCGACAGGGCTTGGGGTACAGCCCCAGCATTTT
cdr3_aa: CASSSTGLGVQPQHF

v_call: TRBV9
clone_size: -
d_call: TRBD1
j_call: TRBJ1-2
cdr3_nt: TGTGCCAGCAGCGTAGGTCTCGACAGGGGAAGTGGCTACACCTTC
cdr3_aa: CASSVGLDRGSGYTF

v_call: TRBV30
clone_size: -
d_call: TRBD1
j_call: TRBJ2-6
cdr3_nt: TGTGCCTGGAGTGTAACCGGGACAGGGAATGGGGCCAACGTCCTGACTTTC
cdr3_aa: CAWSVTGTGNGANVLTF

v_call: TRBV2
clone_size: -
d_call: TRBD2
j_call: TRBJ2-1
cdr3_nt: TGTGCCAGCAAAGACCCGGGGGGGACGAATGGTGAGCAGTTCTTC
cdr3_aa: CASKDPGGTNGEQFF

v_call: TRBV28
clone_size: -
d_call: TRBD2
j_call: TRBJ2-1
cdr3_nt: TGTGCCAGCAGTTTATGGGTTAGCGGGAGAAGGGTCAATGAGCAGTTCTTC
cdr3_aa: CASSLWVSGRRVNEQFF

v_call: TRBV6-1
clone_size: -
d_call: -
j_call: TRBJ2-7
cdr3_nt: TGTGCCCCGTCTAACCGAACCGGGGACGAGCAGTACTTC
cdr3_aa: CAPSNRTGDEQYF

v_call: TRBV28
clone_size: -
d_call: -
j_call: TRBJ2-5
cdr3_nt: TGTGCCAGCCAAGGGGACATCCCTAATGCCCAGTACTTC
cdr3_aa: CASQGDIPNAQYF

v_call: TRBV9
clone_size: -
d_call: -
j_call: TRBJ1-2
cdr3_nt: TGTGCCAGCAGCATACCCCGTACAGGGCGGAACTATGGCTACACCTTC
cdr3_aa: CASSIPRTGRNYGYTF

v_call: TRBV27
clone_size: -
d_call: -
j_call: TRBJ1-1
cdr3_nt: TGTGCCAGCAGTTCTTGGGGCCGGAACACTGAAGCTTTCTTT
cdr3_aa: CASSSWGRNTEAFF

v_call: TRBV29-1
clone_size: -
d_call: -
j_call: TRBJ1-2
cdr3_nt: TGCAGCGTTGATCCCGGGGCTAACTATGGCTACACCTTC
cdr3_aa: CSVDPGANYGYTF

v_call: TRBV7-9
clone_size: -
d_call: -
j_call: TRBJ2-7
cdr3_nt: TGTGCCAGCAGCTCCGGATATAGCTCCTACGAGCAGTACTTC
cdr3_aa: CASSSGYSSYEQYF

v_call: TRBV19
clone_size: -
d_call: TRBD2
j_call: TRBJ2-7
cdr3_nt: TGTGCCAGTAGTATCGGACTAGCGGGGACCTACGAGCAGTACTTC
cdr3_aa: CASSIGLAGTYEQYF

v_call: TRBV2
clone_size: once
d_call: -
j_call: TRBJ2-2
cdr3_nt: TGTGCCAGCACCCTTGCCGGGAACACCGGGGAGCTGTTTTTT
cdr3_aa: CASTLAGNTGELFF

v_call: TRBV2
clone_size: once
d_call: -
j_call: TRBJ2-7
cdr3_nt: TGTGCCAGCAGTGATCAACACAGCTCCTACGAGCAGTACTTC
cdr3_aa: CASSDQHSSYEQYF

v_call: TRBV21-1
clone_size: -
d_call: -
j_call: TRBJ2-1
cdr3_nt: TGTGCCAGCAGCAAGAGGGAGGACTCCTACAATGAGCAGTTCTTC
cdr3_aa: CASSKREDSYNEQFF

v_call: TRBV6-4
clone_size: -
d_call: -
j_call: TRBJ2-3
cdr3_nt: TGTGCCAGAAACAAGCGGAGCTATACGCAGTATTTT
cdr3_aa: CARNKRSYTQYF